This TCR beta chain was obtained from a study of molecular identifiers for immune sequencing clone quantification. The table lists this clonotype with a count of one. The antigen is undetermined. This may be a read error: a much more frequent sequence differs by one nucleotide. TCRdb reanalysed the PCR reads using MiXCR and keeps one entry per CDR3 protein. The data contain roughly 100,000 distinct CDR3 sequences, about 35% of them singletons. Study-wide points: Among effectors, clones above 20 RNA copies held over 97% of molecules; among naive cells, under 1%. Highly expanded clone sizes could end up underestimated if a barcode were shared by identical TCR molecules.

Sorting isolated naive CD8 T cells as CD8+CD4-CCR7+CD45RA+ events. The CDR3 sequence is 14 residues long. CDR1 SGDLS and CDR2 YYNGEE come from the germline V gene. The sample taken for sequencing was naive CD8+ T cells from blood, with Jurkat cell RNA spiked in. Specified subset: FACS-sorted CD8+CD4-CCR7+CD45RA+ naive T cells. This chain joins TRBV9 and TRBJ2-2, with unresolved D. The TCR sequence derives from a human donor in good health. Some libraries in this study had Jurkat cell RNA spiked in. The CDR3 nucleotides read TGTGCCAGCGGCGTAGCTGGGTACCCCGGGGAGCTGTTTTTT. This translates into CASGVAGYPGELFF.